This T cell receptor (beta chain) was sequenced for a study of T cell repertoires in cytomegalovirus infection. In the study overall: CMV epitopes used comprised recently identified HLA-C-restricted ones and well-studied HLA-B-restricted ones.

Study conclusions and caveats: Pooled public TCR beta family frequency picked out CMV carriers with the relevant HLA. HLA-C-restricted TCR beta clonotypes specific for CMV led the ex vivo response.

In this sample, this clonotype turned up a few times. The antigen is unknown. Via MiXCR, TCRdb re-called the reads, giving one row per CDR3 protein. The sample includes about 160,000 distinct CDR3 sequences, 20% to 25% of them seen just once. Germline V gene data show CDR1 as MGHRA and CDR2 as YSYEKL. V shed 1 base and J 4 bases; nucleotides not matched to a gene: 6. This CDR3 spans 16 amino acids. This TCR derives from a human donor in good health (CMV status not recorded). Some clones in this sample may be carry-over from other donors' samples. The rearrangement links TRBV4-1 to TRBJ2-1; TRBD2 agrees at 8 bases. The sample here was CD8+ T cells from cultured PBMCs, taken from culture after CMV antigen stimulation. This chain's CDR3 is CASSQVRGGTYNEQFF. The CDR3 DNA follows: TGCGCCAGCAGCCAAGTTCGCGGGGGGACATACAATGAGCAGTTCTTC.